The next 31 T cell receptor beta chains were all read from a single sample in a study of cytomegalovirus exposure and HLA in healthy donors (dated by TCRdb to about 2017). The library was made by the immunoSEQ multiplex PCR assay. A mixture of 60 forward primers for TCR Vbeta segments and 13 reverse primers for TCR Jbeta segments was used in the multiplex PCR. This immuneACCESS table, as held by TCRdb, lists in-frame sequences with V and J called but not all clones. Of the missing ones, under half trace to an unresolved V gene in checked studies; the others have no known cause. The sample has fewer than 100,000 clones on record, roughly 75% of them singletons. Jointly, the top ten make up 0.9% to 1.2% of the sample. The sample taken for sequencing was PBMCs. All receptors derive from a male donor in good health and CMV-seronegative.

The rearrangement joins TRBV5-1 to TRBJ1-1; 8 bases are shared with TRBD1. Germline CDR1 and CDR2: SGHRS and YFSETQ. This CDR3 region has 16 residues. V dropped 2 bases and J dropped 1; count of bases not matched to a gene: 7. This CDR3 is CASSFGQGASNTEAFF. The CDR3 region has the DNA TGCGCCAGCAGCTTCGGTCAGGGGGCGTCGAACACTGAAGCTTTCTTT.

This clone was counted once. V and J are TRBV11-2 and TRBJ2-7, with TRBD2 matching 14 bases. V lost 6 bases and J lost 4; bases outside the gene matches: 8. Germline V gene sequence: CDR1 SGHAT, CDR2 FQNNGV. The CDR3 contains 16 residues. The CDR3 loop reads CASSVGTSGRGYEQYF. CDR3 nucleotides: TGTGCCAGCAGTGTAGGGACTAGCGGGAGAGGGTACGAGCAGTACTTC.

This clone was seen a handful of times. The V call is TRBV6-5, the J call TRBJ2-7; D is perhaps TRBD1 (5 bases). Germline CDR1 and CDR2: MNHEY and SVGAGI. The CDR3 length is 13 residues. With 5 bases removed from V and 2 bases from J, the gap between germline ends came to 10 bases. The CDR3 is CASSAGITYEQYF. CDR3 in DNA: TGTGCCAGCAGTGCAGGGATTACCTACGAGCAGTACTTC.

The V and J genes are TRBV6-5 and TRBJ2-7, with 7 positions matching TRBD1. This CDR3 has 14 amino acids. The germline CDR1 and CDR2 sequences are MNHEY and SVGAGI. J was trimmed by 1 base and V by 8 bases; bases with no gene match: 8. The CDR3 nucleotides read TGTGCCAGCGCCCGGGACAGCCGATCCTACGAGCAGTACTTC. Translated, it gives CASARDSRSYEQYF.

The count of this clone is one. The gene calls are TRBV5-1 and TRBJ1-6; 8 nucleotides align to TRBD1. V lost 4 bases to trimming and J lost 7 bases; unmatched junction nucleotides: 10. This CDR3 has 16 amino acids. Germline V gives CDR1 SGHRS, CDR2 YFSETQ. The CDR3 sequence: CASSDKSQGANSPLHF. The DNA for the CDR3 is TGCGCCAGCAGCGACAAATCCCAGGGGGCCAATTCACCCCTCCACTTT.

In nucleotides, the CDR3 is TGTGCCTGGCACAGGGGGCGGGATTCACCCCTCCACTTT. This translates into CAWHRGRDSPLHF. The V call is TRBV30, the J call TRBJ1-6; 9 nucleotides align to TRBD1. Germline V gene sequence: CDR1 GTSNPN, CDR2 SVGIG (reference sequence). V gave up 5 bases and J gave up 8 bases; unmatched junction bases: 4. The CDR3 loop spans 13 amino acids.

The CDR3 DNA follows: TGCGCCAGCAGTGGACAGCTGAACACTGAAGCTTTCTTT. This codes for CASSGQLNTEAFF. This chain links TRBV10-1 with TRBJ1-1, with a weak D call TRBD1 (5 bases). Germline CDR1 reads WNHNN; CDR2 reads SYGVQD (reference sequence). This CDR3 region has 13 residues. Trimming removed 4 bases at V and 0 bases at J, with 6 bases between.

This chain links TRBV29-1 with TRBJ1-1, with D possibly being TRBD1 (6 bases). This CDR3 is built from 13 residues. The germline V gene has CDR1 SQVTM and CDR2 ANQGSEA. Between the trimmed V and J ends, which lost 6 bases and 4 bases, there was a span of 15 bases. In DNA form, the CDR3 reads TGCAGCGTCAGGGGTCGGGGTGGCACTGAAGCTTTCTTT. This sequence encodes CSVRGRGGTEAFF.

The chain links TRBV10-3 to TRBJ2-7; D perhaps matches TRBD2 (7 bases). The ends were cut back, 2 bases at V and 2 bases at J, with 10 bases in the middle. CDR3 length: 14 amino acids. Germline assignment: CDR1 ENHRY and CDR2 SYGVKD. The CDR3 DNA reads as TGTGCCATCAGTGAGGAGGGGGGGGCCTACGAGCAGTACTTC. Translated: CAISEEGGAYEQYF.

The chain combines TRBV7-3 with TRBJ2-1, with 9 bases aligning to TRBD2. This CDR3 comprises 15 residues. Germline CDR1 reads SGHTA; CDR2 reads FQGTGA. J gave up 9 bases and V 3 bases, and 9 bases lay outside the gene matches. CDR3 bases: TGTGCCAGCAGCTTTGGTCTAGCGGGATGGGGTGAGCAGTTCTTC. Amino acids: CASSFGLAGWGEQFF.

V usage is TRBV5-4 and J usage is TRBJ1-1, with TRBD1 matching 7 bases. The CDR3 runs to 15 residues. V trimming: 2 bases; J trimming: 2 bases; junction bases outside the gene matches: 6. CDR1 is SGHNT and CDR2 is YYREEE in the germline V gene (reference sequence). CDR3 amino acids: CASSFKGAQNTEAFF. CDR3 sequence (DNA): TGTGCCAGCAGCTTTAAGGGGGCCCAAAACACTGAAGCTTTCTTT.

The rearrangement joins TRBV5-1 to TRBJ2-1; TRBD2 might be the D (6 bases). The length of the CDR3 is 14 residues. The germline V and J ends were trimmed by 4 bases and 3 bases, with 11 bases remaining between them. Germline V lookup: CDR1 SGHRS, CDR2 YFSETQ. CDR3 residues: CASSPSVDYNEQFF. The CDR3 region has the DNA TGCGCCAGCAGCCCTAGCGTGGACTACAATGAGCAGTTCTTC.

CDR3 loop: CASSGSRRTVYNEQFF. DNA for the CDR3: TGTGCCAGCAGTGGATCGCGTAGAACAGTCTACAATGAGCAGTTCTTC. The rearrangement links TRBV2 to TRBJ2-1; D gene ambiguous. This CDR3 contains 16 residues. Trimming stripped 4 bases from V and 3 bases from J, with 16 bases between. Germline V CDR1 and CDR2: SNHLY, FYNNEI.

This clone came up once. The CDR3 spells CSVENGDSTEAFF. CDR3 nucleotide sequence: TGCAGCGTTGAGAACGGGGACTCCACTGAAGCTTTCTTT. This chain uses TRBV29-1 with TRBJ1-1, with D possibly being TRBD1 (5 bases). This CDR3 comprises 13 residues. Germline CDR1 reads SQVTM; CDR2 reads ANQGSEA. Trimming left V 3 bases short and J 4 bases short, with 12 bases between.

J is TRBJ2-7 and V is TRBV27, with a weak D call TRBD2 (6 bases). V lost 5 bases and J lost 2, with 13 bases in between. CDR3 size: 14 residues. The V gene's germline CDR1 is MNHEY and CDR2 SMNVEV (reference sequence). DNA for the CDR3: TGTGCCAGCAGTCCCAAGGACTACACCTACGAGCAGTACTTC. As protein: CASSPKDYTYEQYF.

This rearrangement joins TRBV27 to TRBJ1-1, with D maybe TRBD1 (5 bases). This CDR3 contains 16 residues. Germline-derived CDR1 and CDR2 are MNHEY and SMNVEV (reference sequence). With 1 base removed from V and 4 bases from J, the gap between germline ends came to 16 bases. DNA of the CDR3: TGTGCCAGCAGTTTATTTGGGGGACTCGAGGGCACTGAAGCTTTCTTT. It yields the protein CASSLFGGLEGTEAFF.

The rearrangement joins TRBV6-5 to TRBJ2-7; D is possibly TRBD1 (5 bases). The CDR3 has 14 residues. With 6 bases removed from V and 0 bases from J, the gap between germline ends came to 12 bases. CDR1 is MNHEY, CDR2 SVGAGI, per germline. CDR3 DNA sequence: TGTGCCAGCAGCGATACAGGTCACTCCTACGAGCAGTACTTC. Translated: CASSDTGHSYEQYF.

The gene calls are TRBV5-1 and TRBJ2-5, with 8 bases that match TRBD2. This CDR3 has 14 residues. The germline V gene has CDR1 SGHRS and CDR2 YFSETQ. Trimming at V came to 4 bases and at J to 6 bases, leaving 8 bases not matched to a gene. The CDR3 loop is CASSDISGGKTQYF. In nucleotides, the CDR3 is TGCGCCAGCAGCGACATCAGCGGGGGAAAGACCCAGTACTTC. The variable domain in full, completed from reference TRBV5-1 and TRBJ2-5, reads KAGVTQTPRYLIKTRGQQVTLSCSPISGHRSVSWYQQTPGQGLQFLFEYFSETQRNKGNFPGRFSGRQFSNSRSEMNVSTLELGDSALYLCASSDISGGKTQYFGPGTRLLVL.

The CDR3 loop is CASIVSDSLSNQPQHF. In nucleotides, the CDR3 is TGTGCCAGCATCGTCTCGGACAGCCTCAGCAATCAGCCCCAGCATTTT. The chain combines TRBV6-8 with TRBJ1-5, with D perhaps matching TRBD1 (6 bases). The CDR3 runs to 16 residues. Germline V gives CDR1 MNHGY, CDR2 SAAAGT. Trimming took 7 bases from V and 1 from J, leaving 17 bases between them.

Note on this clone: Mismatch with germline at one junction end may stem from a read error. V gene TRBV2 combines with J gene TRBJ1-2; D is uncertain. There are 13 residues in the CDR3. CDR1 is SNHLY, CDR2 FYNNEI, per germline. The CDR3 DNA reads as TGTGCCAGCAAGGCCGGGAGGGCAGAAGGCTACCCCTTC. Encoded protein: CASKAGRAEGYPF.

The chain is built from TRBV10-3 and TRBJ1-2, with D maybe TRBD1 (5 bases). With 2 bases removed from V and 5 bases from J, the gap between germline ends came to 12 bases. CDR3 size: 14 residues. Germline CDR1 ENHRY, CDR2 SYGVKD. The CDR3 sequence is CAISEGAGSYGYTF. CDR3 coding DNA: TGTGCCATCAGTGAGGGGGCAGGATCGTATGGCTACACCTTC.

This chain connects TRBV6-4 to TRBJ2-1, with TRBD2 matching over 7 bases. CDR3 length: 13 amino acids. V lost 4 bases and J lost 5; bases outside the gene matches: 2. Germline V gene lookup returns CDR1 MRHNA and CDR2 SNTAGT. For the CDR3, the DNA is TGTGCCAGCAGTGCCGGGACTAACAATGAGCAGTTCTTC. Translated: CASSAGTNNEQFF.

The chain uses TRBV4-3 and TRBJ1-6; D gene uncertain. The CDR3 is 17 residues long. Germline V gives CDR1 LGHNA, CDR2 YSLEER. V shed 4 bases and J shed 0 bases, with 13 bases lying between them. The CDR3 loop is CASSLAAGSSYNSPLHF. The CDR3 DNA sequence: TGCGCCAGCAGCCTGGCGGCGGGTAGCTCCTATAATTCACCCCTCCACTTT.

The chain links TRBV10-3 to TRBJ2-1; maybe TRBD2 (7 bases). In germline, CDR1 is ENHRY, CDR2 SYGVKD. Trimming removed 5 bases at V and 0 bases at J, with 23 bases between. CDR3 length: 19 amino acids. The chain's CDR3 is CAISRGGDTLRGSYNEQFF. The CDR3 DNA reads as TGTGCCATCAGTCGTGGGGGGGACACTTTAAGGGGCTCCTACAATGAGCAGTTCTTC.

This clone was observed a few times. The chain couples TRBV28 to TRBJ2-1; D is possibly TRBD2 (6 bases). Trimming cost V 6 bases and J 5 bases, with 11 bases left between them. The CDR3 runs 13 residues. Germline CDR1 and CDR2: MDHEN and SYDVKM. The DNA for the CDR3 is TGTGCCAGCAGGGCTAGCGCGAACAATGAGCAGTTCTTC. It yields the protein CASRASANNEQFF.

In this sample, this clone turned up once. V gene TRBV6-1 combines with J gene TRBJ1-5; D not certain. V was pared by 4 bases and J by 3 bases, with 7 bases between. From germline, CDR1 is MNHNS and CDR2 SASEGT. The CDR3 has 13 amino acids. CDR3 in DNA: TGTGCCAGCAGTGCTTCACTCAATCAGCCCCAGCATTTT. As protein: CASSASLNQPQHF.

Worth noting for this clone: An end of the junction differs from the germline gene, which may be a read error. V and J are TRBV30 and TRBJ1-5, with D perhaps TRBD1 (5 bases). The germline CDR1 and CDR2 sequences are GTSNPN and SVGIG (reference sequence). This CDR3 spans 16 amino acids. The CDR3 reads CAWSVRGGAGNQPQNF. CDR3 DNA: TGTGCCTGGAGTGTAAGAGGAGGGGCCGGCAATCAGCCCCAGAATTTT.

The rearrangement uses TRBV19 and TRBJ2-3; D possibly corresponds to TRBD1 (6 bases). The CDR3 has 15 amino acids. Germline V gene data show CDR1 as LNHDA and CDR2 as SQIVND (reference sequence). Trimming removed 3 bases at V and 0 bases at J, with 10 bases between. The CDR3 coding sequence is TGTGCCAGTAGTATCGGACAGCTTAGCACAGATACGCAGTATTTT. Its translation: CASSIGQLSTDTQYF.

The CDR3 coding sequence is TGTGCCACCTCACAGGGTTATAGCAATCAGCCCCAGCATTTT. Protein sequence: CATSQGYSNQPQHF. J is TRBJ1-5 and V is TRBV15; D is perhaps TRBD1 (6 bases). CDR1 LNHNV and CDR2 YYDKDF come from the germline V gene (reference sequence). The CDR3 is made up of 14 amino acids. Trimming removed 8 bases from V and 0 bases from J, with 11 bases in between. Using reference TRBV15 and TRBJ1-5 for the parts outside the CDR3, the full variable domain is DAMVIQNPRYQVTQFGKPVTLSCSQTLNHNVMYWYQQKSSQAPKLLFHYYDKDFNNEADTPDNFQSRRPNTSFCFLDIRSPGLGDTAMYLCATSQGYSNQPQHFGDGTRLSIL.

The J gene is TRBJ2-3, the V gene TRBV5-6, with 9 bases fitting TRBD1. The CDR3 has 15 amino acids. J gave up 0 bases and V 4 bases, and 3 bases lay outside the gene matches. Germline CDR1 is SGHDT and CDR2 is YYEEEE. The CDR3 region is CASSRTGASTDTQYF. The CDR3 DNA is TGTGCCAGCAGCCGGACAGGGGCAAGCACAGATACGCAGTATTTT.

The CDR3: CASSFRLAVAGELFF. Here the CDR3 DNA reads TGTGCCAGCAGTTTTCGGCTAGCGGTTGCCGGGGAGCTGTTTTTT. The chain has TRBV27 and TRBJ2-2; 7 nucleotides match TRBD2. CDR1 is MNHEY, CDR2 SMNVEV, per germline (reference sequence). The CDR3 length is 15 residues. With 3 bases clipped from V and 6 bases from J, the junction kept 7 bases outside the gene matches.